The source of this T cell receptor beta chain is a study of T-cell reconstitution after alpha-beta-depleted transplantation in children. CDR1 and CDR2 (germline): SQVTM, ANQGSEA. There are 12 residues in the CDR3. With 8 bases removed from V and 5 bases from J, the gap between germline ends came to 15 bases. The library targeted TCRbeta and was prepared with unique molecular identifiers. TCRdb reprocessed the PCR reads with MiXCR, giving one entry per CDR3 protein. The sample consists of about 510,000 distinct CDR3 sequences, 9.5% to 12% of them appearing once. This clonotype was recorded many times. The antigen remains unidentified. Findings and caveats of the study: Newly made T cells mostly supplied T-cell counts and diversity one year after transplant.

The rearrangement joins TRBV29-1 to TRBJ2-5; D is unresolved. The clonotype comes from a female patient aged 2-10 years who had a stem cell transplant for aplastic anemia, so the T cells may come from the graft donor. The sample in question was PBMCs, mostly from graft donor cells, obtained 180 days after TCRalphabeta/CD19-depleted stem cell transplant. The CDR3 protein is CSLGGERETQYF. In nucleotides, the CDR3 is TGCAGCCTGGGTGGGGAACGGGAGACCCAGTACTTC.